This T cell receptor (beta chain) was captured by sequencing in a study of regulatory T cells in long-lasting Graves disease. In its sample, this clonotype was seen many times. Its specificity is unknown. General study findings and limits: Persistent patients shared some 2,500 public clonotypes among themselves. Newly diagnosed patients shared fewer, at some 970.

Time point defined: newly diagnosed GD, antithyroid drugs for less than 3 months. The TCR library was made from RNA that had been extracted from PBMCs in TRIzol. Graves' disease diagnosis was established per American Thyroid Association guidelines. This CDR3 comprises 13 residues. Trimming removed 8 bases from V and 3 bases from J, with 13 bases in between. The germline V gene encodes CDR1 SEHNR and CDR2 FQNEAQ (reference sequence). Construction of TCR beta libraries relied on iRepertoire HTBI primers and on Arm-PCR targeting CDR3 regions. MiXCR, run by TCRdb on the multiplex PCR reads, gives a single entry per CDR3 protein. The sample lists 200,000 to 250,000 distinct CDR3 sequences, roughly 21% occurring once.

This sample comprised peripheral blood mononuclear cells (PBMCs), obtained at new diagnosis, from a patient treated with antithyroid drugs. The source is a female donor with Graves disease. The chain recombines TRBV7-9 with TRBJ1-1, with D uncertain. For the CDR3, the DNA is TGTGCCAGCCGGGAGAACCCCCACACTGAAGCTTTCTTT. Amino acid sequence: CASRENPHTEAFF.